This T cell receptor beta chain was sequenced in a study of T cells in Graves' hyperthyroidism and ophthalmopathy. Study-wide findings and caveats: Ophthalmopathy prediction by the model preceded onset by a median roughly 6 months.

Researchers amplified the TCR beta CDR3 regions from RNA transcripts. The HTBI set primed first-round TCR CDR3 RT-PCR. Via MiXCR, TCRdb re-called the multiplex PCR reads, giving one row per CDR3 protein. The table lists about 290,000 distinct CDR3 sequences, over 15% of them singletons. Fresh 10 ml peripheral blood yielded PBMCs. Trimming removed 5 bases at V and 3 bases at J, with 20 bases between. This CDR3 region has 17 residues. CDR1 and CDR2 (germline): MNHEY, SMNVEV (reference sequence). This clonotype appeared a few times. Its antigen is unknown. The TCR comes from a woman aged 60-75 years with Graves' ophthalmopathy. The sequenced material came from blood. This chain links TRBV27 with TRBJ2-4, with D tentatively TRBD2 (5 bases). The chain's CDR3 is CASSATRDTTGKNIQYF. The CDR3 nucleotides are TGTGCCAGCAGTGCAACCCGGGATACTACTGGCAAAAACATTCAGTACTTC.